The 27 T cell receptor beta chains listed next were all sequenced from one sample in a study of breast tumors, draining lymph nodes, adjacent tissues. TCRdb re-analysed the multiplex PCR reads in MiXCR, keeping a single row per CDR3 protein. The sample carries roughly 120,000 distinct CDR3 sequences, 15% to 20% recorded once. Samples came from axillary lymph nodes draining the breast cancer. Specimen: axillary lymph node tissue. All receptors come from a female donor with breast cancer. Some clones in this sample may be carry-over from other donors' samples.

This clonotype was recorded many times. V is TRBV12-3 or TRBV12-4 and J is TRBJ2-1; D gene uncertain. With 0 bases removed from V and 10 bases from J, the gap between germline ends came to 7 bases. The CDR3 totals 12 residues. The CDR3 reads CASSLASTEQFF. CDR3 DNA: TGTGCCAGCAGTTTAGCCTCCACCGAGCAGTTCTTC.

As regards this clonotype: A junction boundary mismatches the germline segment, possibly from a read error. Written as DNA, the CDR3 is TGTGCCAGCAGCCCTTTGGGGGACACCTACTATGGCCACACCTTC. It encodes CASSPLGDTYYGHTF. The gene calls are TRBV6-5 and TRBJ1-2; possibly TRBD1 for D (6 bases). CDR3 length equals 15 residues. Germline CDR1 reads MNHEY; CDR2 reads SVGAGI.

This clonotype was counted at least ten times. This sequence joins TRBV12-3 or TRBV12-4 and TRBJ1-2; perhaps TRBD1 as D (5 bases). The CDR3 spans 14 residues. The germline V and J ends were trimmed by 5 bases and 2 bases, with 12 bases remaining between them. CDR3 coding DNA: TGTGCCAGCAGTCGACGGGACGGAAACTATGGCTACACCTTC. As protein: CASSRRDGNYGYTF.

A remark on this clonotype: This clone may be a read error of a much larger clone one base away. The chain has TRBV4-2 and TRBJ2-5; perhaps TRBD2 as D (6 bases). The CDR3 has 14 amino acids. CDR1 is LGHNA and CDR2 is YNFKEQ in the germline V gene. The CDR3 here is CASGQRDSGETQYF. CDR3 nucleotide sequence: TGTGCCAGCGGCCAAAGGGACTCTGGGGAGACCCAGTACTTC.

This sequence joins TRBV28 and TRBJ2-7; 9 bases agree with TRBD1. The CDR3 is made up of 16 amino acids. With V trimmed by 6 bases and J by 0 bases, 9 bases remained unmatched. Germline V gives CDR1 MDHEN, CDR2 SYDVKM. The CDR3 DNA reads as TGTGCCAGCAGACACCATCCGGGACAGGGCTCCTACGAGCAGTACTTC. Its translation: CASRHHPGQGSYEQYF.

This clonotype was picked up many times. This chain connects TRBV7-2 to TRBJ1-2; TRBD1 aligns across 7 bases. The CDR3 is 13 residues long. The V and J ends lost 1 base and 6 bases, in that order; junction bases with no gene match: 2. Per the germline V gene, CDR1 is SGHTA and CDR2 is FQGNSA. CDR3 in amino acids: CASSLGGQDGYTF. As DNA, the CDR3 is TGTGCCAGCAGCTTAGGTGGACAGGATGGCTACACCTTC.

This clonotype was observed at least ten times. The chain employs TRBV7-2 and TRBJ1-6; 10 bases are shared with TRBD1. This CDR3 has 14 residues. Unmatched junction bases numbered 3, after V lost 3 bases and J lost 10 bases. The V gene's germline CDR1 is SGHTA and CDR2 FQGNSA. CDR3 DNA: TGTGCCAGCAGCTTCGGGACAGGGGCATCACCCCTCCACTTT. Translating it yields CASSFGTGASPLHF.

This clonotype was seen more than once but under ten times. CDR3 DNA sequence: TGTGCCTGGAGGGCGGCGGGAGGCACCGGGGAGCTGTTTTTT. Its translation is CAWRAAGGTGELFF. The chain couples TRBV30 to TRBJ2-2; 8 nucleotides match TRBD2. V lost 3 bases and J lost 4; bases outside the gene matches: 4. CDR3 size: 14 residues. The germline gives CDR1 GTSNPN, CDR2 SVGIG (reference sequence).

This clonotype was seen many times. The CDR3 reads CSASELLVPYEQYF. In DNA, the CDR3 is TGCAGTGCTAGTGAACTGCTAGTGCCCTACGAGCAGTACTTC. J is TRBJ2-7 and V is TRBV20-1, with D hard to call. The germline V gene has CDR1 DFQATT and CDR2 SNEGSKA (reference sequence). This CDR3 has 14 amino acids. V gave up 3 bases and J gave up 2 bases, with 14 bases separating them.

In this sample, this clonotype turned up a few times. This CDR3 reads CSARKQGEGTQYF. DNA of the CDR3: TGCAGTGCTAGAAAGCAGGGGGAAGGGACCCAGTACTTC. The rearrangement joins TRBV20-1 to TRBJ2-5; 7 nucleotides agree with TRBD1. Germline V gene sequence: CDR1 DFQATT, CDR2 SNEGSKA (reference sequence). J was trimmed by 7 bases and V by 2 bases; bases with no gene match: 7. The CDR3 is 13 residues long.

At least ten counts were recorded for this clonotype. The CDR3 region has the DNA TGTGCCAGCACCAGAGGGACACCTCCTAACGAGCAGTACTTC. It yields the protein CASTRGTPPNEQYF. The V call is TRBV5-5, the J call TRBJ2-7; the D gene is possibly TRBD1 (6 bases). The CDR3 runs to 14 residues. V lost 6 bases, J lost 5 bases, and 18 bases lay in between. Germline CDR1 SGHKS, CDR2 YYEKEE (reference sequence).

In this sample, this clonotype turned up many times. The rearrangement uses TRBV9 and TRBJ1-6, with 7 bases identical to TRBD1. This CDR3 is 15 amino acids long. The J segment lost 6 bases and the V segment lost 2 bases, leaving 5 bases of the junction unmatched. Per germline, CDR1 SGDLS and CDR2 YYNGEE. The CDR3 protein is CASSVGTVFNSPLHF. The CDR3 region has the DNA TGTGCCAGCAGCGTGGGGACAGTATTTAATTCACCCCTCCACTTT.

Only a few counts were recorded for this clonotype. This chain connects TRBV28 to TRBJ2-5, with TRBD2 matching 7 bases. The CDR3 runs to 14 residues. V was clipped by 6 bases and J by 4 bases; unmatched bases: 8. CDR1 MDHEN and CDR2 SYDVKM come from the germline V gene. In DNA form, the CDR3 reads TGTGCCAGCAGACAAAGCGGGATTGGAGAGACCCAGTACTTC. It codes for CASRQSGIGETQYF.

About this clonotype itself: It may be a read error: a sequence one base away is much more abundant. This chain uses TRBV3-1 with TRBJ1-6; 7 nucleotides line up with TRBD1. The CDR3 contains 14 residues. Germline V lookup: CDR1 LGHDT, CDR2 YNNKEL (reference sequence). The CDR3 protein is CVSSQNRGNSPLHF. The CDR3 DNA reads as TGTGTCAGCAGCCAAAACAGGGGTAATTCACCCCTCCACTTT.

This clonotype was recorded many times. V and J are TRBV20-1 and TRBJ2-3, with D possibly TRBD2 on 5 matching bases. Germline V gene lookup returns CDR1 DFQATT and CDR2 SNEGSKA (reference sequence). V lost 6 bases, J lost 2 bases, and 15 bases lay in between. This CDR3 is 14 amino acids long. The CDR3, as DNA: TGCAGTGCCCGAGGCCCGGGGAACACAGATACGCAGTATTTT. Amino acids: CSARGPGNTDTQYF.

This clonotype was detected many times. The V gene is TRBV10-1, the J gene TRBJ2-2, with D uncertain. The CDR3 has 13 residues. The V and J ends lost 2 bases and 5 bases respectively, with 6 bases between them. The germline gives CDR1 WNHNN, CDR2 SYGVQD (reference sequence). DNA for the CDR3: TGCGCCAGCAGTGAGGACGCTACCGGGGAGCTGTTTTTT. It yields the protein CASSEDATGELFF.

On this clonotype itself: Relative to the germline gene, one junction end is altered; a read error may explain this. The chain is built from TRBV3-1 and TRBJ2-3; maybe TRBD1 (5 bases). Germline V gives CDR1 LGHDT, CDR2 YNNKEL (reference sequence). CDR3 size: 12 residues. The CDR3 coding sequence is TGTGCCTGCAGCCAAGACAGAGGTACGCAGTATTTT. Its protein is CACSQDRGTQYF.

To note about this clonotype: The limits of the CDR3 on the DNA are not certain, so only TCRdb's listed CDR3 is given. V and J are TRBV20-1 and TRBJ2-5; TRBD2 is taken as the D call from the table, unchecked against the DNA. The CDR3 length equals 18 residues, ends included. Germline assignment: CDR1 DFQATT and CDR2 SNEGSKA (reference sequence). The CDR3 reads CSARDLFGRGNSGETPYF.

This clonotype was counted between two and nine times. This sequence may be a read error, since a much larger clone differs from it by one base. The CDR3 DNA is TGTGCCATCAGTGTAATGACAGACTACGAGCAGTACTTC. As protein: CAISVMTDYEQYF. The chain is built from TRBV10-3 and TRBJ2-7; a weak D match, TRBD1 (5 bases). The CDR3 is 13 amino acids. Germline CDR1 reads ENHRY; CDR2 reads SYGVKD. V dropped 4 bases and J dropped 3 bases, with 10 bases sitting between them.

This clonotype was observed many times. The chain joins TRBV15 to TRBJ2-3; D unclear. The ends were cut back, 1 base at V and 1 base at J, with 18 bases in the middle. The CDR3 spans 18 residues. CDR1 is LNHNV, CDR2 YYDKDF, per germline (reference sequence). The CDR3 spells CATSRGWARSTGTDTQYF. In DNA form, the CDR3 reads TGTGCCACCAGCAGAGGGTGGGCGAGAAGTACTGGCACAGATACGCAGTATTTT. Filled out from reference TRBV15 and TRBJ2-3, the complete variable domain reads DAMVIQNPRYQVTQFGKPVTLSCSQTLNHNVMYWYQQKSSQAPKLLFHYYDKDFNNEADTPDNFQSRRPNTSFCFLDIRSPGLGDTAMYLCATSRGWARSTGTDTQYFGPGTRLTVL.

This clonotype was seen many times. The V and J genes are TRBV4-2 and TRBJ2-5; 8 bases agree with TRBD2. V gave up 0 bases and J gave up 4 bases; unmatched junction bases: 7. CDR1 LGHNA and CDR2 YNFKEQ come from the germline V gene. CDR3 length: 16 residues. The DNA of the CDR3 is TGTGCCAGCAGCCAAGATCCCGGGGGGGCCCGAGAGACCCAGTACTTC. This encodes CASSQDPGGARETQYF.

The genes are TRBV19 and TRBJ1-1, with a possible D match to TRBD1 (5 bases). V shed 7 bases and J shed 8 bases, with 11 bases lying between them. Germline-derived CDR1 and CDR2 are LNHDA and SQIVND (reference sequence). The CDR3 has 11 amino acids. CDR3 nucleotide sequence: TGTGCCAGTACAGGGCCTTTGGAAGCTTTCTTT. Translating it yields CASTGPLEAFF.

This clonotype has a handful of counts. The rearrangement joins TRBV28 to TRBJ2-7, with D perhaps matching TRBD2 (6 bases). Trimming took 8 bases from V and 6 from J, leaving 26 bases between them. The CDR3 has 16 residues. CDR1 is MDHEN and CDR2 is SYDVKM in the germline V gene. CDR3 amino acids: CASAPGGVMVEIEQYF. The DNA for the CDR3 is TGTGCCAGCGCCCCAGGCGGGGTTATGGTTGAGATCGAGCAGTACTTC.

This clonotype was detected ten times or more. This sequence joins TRBV6-7 and TRBJ1-4, with 7 nucleotides matching TRBD1. TRBV6-7 is assigned to the ORF class and has an uncertain function. This CDR3 region has 12 residues. CDR3: CRPTGCGEKLFF. The CDR3 nucleotides read TGTCGCCCGACAGGGTGTGGGGAAAAACTGTTTTTT.

At least ten counts were recorded for this clonotype. The rearrangement joins TRBV20-1 to TRBJ1-4; D is perhaps TRBD1 (5 bases). Trimming took 3 bases from V and 6 from J, leaving 11 bases between them. The CDR3 length is 13 residues. CDR1 DFQATT and CDR2 SNEGSKA come from the germline V gene (reference sequence). CDR3 nucleotides: TGCAGTGCTAGGAAGGGCAGGGATGAAAAACTGTTTTTT. It yields the protein CSARKGRDEKLFF.

To note about this clonotype: It is unclear where the CDR3 begins or ends on the DNA, so no DNA is shown, and the CDR3 is as TCRdb lists it. The chain employs TRBV7-5 and TRBJ1-5; TRBD1 is the table's D call and was not checked against the DNA. TRBV7-5 is flagged as a pseudogene. The CDR3 has 17 residues if both end residues are counted. CDR3 in amino acids: CISVPEAQGQSNQPQHF.

This clonotype appeared many times. The V gene is TRBV7-2, the J gene TRBJ1-5; no clear D gene. The germline V gene has CDR1 SGHTA and CDR2 FQGNSA. Deletions cut 4 bases from V and 3 bases from J, with 4 bases between. There are 12 residues in the CDR3. CDR3 nucleotide sequence: TGTGCCAGCAGCTCCGCCAATCAGCCCCAGCATTTT. Translating gives CASSSANQPQHF.